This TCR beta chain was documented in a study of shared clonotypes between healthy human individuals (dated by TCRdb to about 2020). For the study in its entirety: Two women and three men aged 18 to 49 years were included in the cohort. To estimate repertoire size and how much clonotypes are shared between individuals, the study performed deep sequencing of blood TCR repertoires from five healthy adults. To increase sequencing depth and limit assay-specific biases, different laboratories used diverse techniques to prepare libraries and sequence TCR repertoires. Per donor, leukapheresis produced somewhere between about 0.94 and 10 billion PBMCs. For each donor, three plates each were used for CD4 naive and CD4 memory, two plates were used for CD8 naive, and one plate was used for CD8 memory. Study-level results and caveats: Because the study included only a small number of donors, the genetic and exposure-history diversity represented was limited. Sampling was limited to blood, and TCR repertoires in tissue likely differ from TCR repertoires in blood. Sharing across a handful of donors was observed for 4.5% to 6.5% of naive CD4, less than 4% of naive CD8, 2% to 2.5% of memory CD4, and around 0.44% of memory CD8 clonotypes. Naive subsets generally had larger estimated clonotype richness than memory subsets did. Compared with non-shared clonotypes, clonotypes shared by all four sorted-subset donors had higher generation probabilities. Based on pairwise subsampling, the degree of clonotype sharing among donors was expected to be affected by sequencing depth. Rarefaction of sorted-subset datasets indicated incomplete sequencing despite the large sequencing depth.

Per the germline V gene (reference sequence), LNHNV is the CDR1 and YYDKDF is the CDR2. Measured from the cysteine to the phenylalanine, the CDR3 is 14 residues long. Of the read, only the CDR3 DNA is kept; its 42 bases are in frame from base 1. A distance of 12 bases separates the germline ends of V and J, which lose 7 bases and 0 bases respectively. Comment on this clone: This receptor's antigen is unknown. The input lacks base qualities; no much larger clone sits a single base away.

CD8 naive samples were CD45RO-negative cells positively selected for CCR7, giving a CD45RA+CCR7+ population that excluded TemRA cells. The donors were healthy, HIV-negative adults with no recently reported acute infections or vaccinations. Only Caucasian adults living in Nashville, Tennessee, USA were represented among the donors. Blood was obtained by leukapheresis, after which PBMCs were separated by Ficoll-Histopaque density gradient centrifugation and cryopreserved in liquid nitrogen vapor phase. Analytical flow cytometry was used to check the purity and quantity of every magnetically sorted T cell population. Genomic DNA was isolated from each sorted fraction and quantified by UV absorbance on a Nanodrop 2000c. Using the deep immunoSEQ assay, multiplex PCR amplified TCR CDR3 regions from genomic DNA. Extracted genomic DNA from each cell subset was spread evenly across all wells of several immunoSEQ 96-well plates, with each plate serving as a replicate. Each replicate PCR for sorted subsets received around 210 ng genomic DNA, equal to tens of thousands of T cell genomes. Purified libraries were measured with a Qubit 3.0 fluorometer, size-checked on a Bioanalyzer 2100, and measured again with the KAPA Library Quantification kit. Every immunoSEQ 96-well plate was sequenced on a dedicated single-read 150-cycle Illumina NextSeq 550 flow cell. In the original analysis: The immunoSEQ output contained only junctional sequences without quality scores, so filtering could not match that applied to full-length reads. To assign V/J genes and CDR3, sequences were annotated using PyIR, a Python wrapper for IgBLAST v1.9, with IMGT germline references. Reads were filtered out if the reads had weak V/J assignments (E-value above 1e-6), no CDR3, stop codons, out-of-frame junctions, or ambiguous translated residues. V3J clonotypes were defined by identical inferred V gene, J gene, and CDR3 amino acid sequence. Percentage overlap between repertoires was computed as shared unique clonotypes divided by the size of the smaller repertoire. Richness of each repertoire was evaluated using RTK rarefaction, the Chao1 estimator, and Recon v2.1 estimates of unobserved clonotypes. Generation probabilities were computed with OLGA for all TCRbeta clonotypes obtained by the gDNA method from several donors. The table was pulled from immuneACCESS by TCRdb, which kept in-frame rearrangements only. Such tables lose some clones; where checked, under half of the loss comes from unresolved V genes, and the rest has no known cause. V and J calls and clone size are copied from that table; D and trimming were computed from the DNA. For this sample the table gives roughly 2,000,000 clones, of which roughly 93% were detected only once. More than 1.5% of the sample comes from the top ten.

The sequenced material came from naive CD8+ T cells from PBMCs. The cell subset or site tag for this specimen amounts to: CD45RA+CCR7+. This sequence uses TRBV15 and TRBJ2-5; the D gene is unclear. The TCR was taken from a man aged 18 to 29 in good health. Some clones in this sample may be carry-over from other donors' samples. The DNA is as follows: TGTGCCACCACCGGACCGATGAACCAAGAGACCCAGTACTTC. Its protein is CATTGPMNQETQYF.